These T cell receptor beta chains were read from a single sample in a study of identical twins. In TCRdb, the 5' RACE reads were re-called with MiXCR into one record per CDR3 protein. This table holds under 250,000 distinct CDR3 sequences, more than 9.5% found once. The same data also contributed to another study, on yellow fever vaccine responses in identical twins.

The material sequenced was memory (CD45RO+) T cells sorted from blood. The source of these receptors is a woman between 18 and 29 years old in good health. Each CDR3 is given with its conserved first and last residue. Where a row states a size, it is once, few, many or the class of an expanded clone; other rows omit it.

len: 15; abundance: .; v_gene: TRBV5-1; CDR3aa: CASSILGHEYNEQFF
len: 16; abundance: .; v_gene: TRBV11-2; CDR3aa: CASSLSRPAEYNEQFF
len: 13; abundance: many; v_gene: TRBV6-6; CDR3aa: CASNIQTGETKFF
len: 14; abundance: .; v_gene: TRBV27; CDR3aa: CASSKGAFTGELFF
len: 11; abundance: many; v_gene: TRBV29-1; CDR3aa: CSAYLGNEQFF
len: 17; abundance: medium-sized; v_gene: TRBV7-3; CDR3aa: CASSLNVGGGPYNEQFF
len: 15; abundance: many; v_gene: TRBV7-2; CDR3aa: CASSYRGNSNQPQHF
len: 16; abundance: many; v_gene: TRBV6-5; CDR3aa: CASSYFRGLGDNEQFF
len: 17; abundance: few; v_gene: TRBV7-2; CDR3aa: CASSRPLAGGQDNEQFF
len: 16; abundance: few; v_gene: TRBV18; CDR3aa: CASSSAGTGYTGELFF
len: 14; abundance: few; v_gene: TRBV20-1; CDR3aa: CSARDPIGTDTQYF
len: 13; abundance: few; v_gene: TRBV29-1; CDR3aa: CSVDTGGRNEQYF
len: 13; abundance: few; v_gene: TRBV7-2; CDR3aa: CASSPLTNSPLHF
len: 13; abundance: few; v_gene: TRBV5-4; CDR3aa: CASSSPGSGPQHF
len: 15; abundance: .; v_gene: TRBV7-9; CDR3aa: CASRTVATSTDTQYF
len: 15; abundance: few; v_gene: TRBV5-1; CDR3aa: CASSSSAGQNYGYTF
len: 15; abundance: .; v_gene: TRBV20-1; CDR3aa: CSAEPGLAEGGELFF
len: 16; abundance: many; v_gene: TRBV5-6; CDR3aa: CASSGGQRLNTGELFF
len: 15; abundance: few; v_gene: TRBV10-3; CDR3aa: CAIRVSVQGGQPQHF
len: 15; abundance: many; v_gene: TRBV24-1; CDR3aa: CATSVGTGNNQPQHF
len: 16; abundance: few; v_gene: TRBV3-1; CDR3aa: CASSQGPGQGVNEQFF
len: 14; abundance: .; v_gene: TRBV7-8; CDR3aa: CASSLEVEGGELFF
len: 14; abundance: many; v_gene: TRBV12-3/TRBV12-4; CDR3aa: CASNPGQDNTEAFF
len: 20; abundance: .; v_gene: TRBV7-8; CDR3aa: CASSLLTGTSHLSRYNEQFF
len: 11; abundance: .; v_gene: TRBV3-1; CDR3aa: CASGGLSEQFF
len: 14; abundance: few; v_gene: TRBV7-6; CDR3aa: CASSPGGFTDTQYF
len: 17; abundance: .; v_gene: TRBV6-2/TRBV6-3; CDR3aa: CASSYTYWDKSTYEQYF